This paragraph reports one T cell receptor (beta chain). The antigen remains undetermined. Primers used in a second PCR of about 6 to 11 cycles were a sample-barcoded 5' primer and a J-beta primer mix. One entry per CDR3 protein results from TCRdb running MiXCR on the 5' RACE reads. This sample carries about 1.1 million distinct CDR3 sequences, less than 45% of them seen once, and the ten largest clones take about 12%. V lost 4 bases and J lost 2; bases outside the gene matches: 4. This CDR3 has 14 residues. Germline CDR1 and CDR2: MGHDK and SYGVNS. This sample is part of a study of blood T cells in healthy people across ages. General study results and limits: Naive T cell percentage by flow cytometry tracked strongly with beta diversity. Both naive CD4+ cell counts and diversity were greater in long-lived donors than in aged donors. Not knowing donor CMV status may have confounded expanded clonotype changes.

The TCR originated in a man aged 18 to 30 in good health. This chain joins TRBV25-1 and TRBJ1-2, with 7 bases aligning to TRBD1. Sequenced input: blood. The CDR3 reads CASSAETGNYGYTF. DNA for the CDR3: TGTGCCAGCAGTGCCGAGACAGGGAACTATGGCTACACCTTC.